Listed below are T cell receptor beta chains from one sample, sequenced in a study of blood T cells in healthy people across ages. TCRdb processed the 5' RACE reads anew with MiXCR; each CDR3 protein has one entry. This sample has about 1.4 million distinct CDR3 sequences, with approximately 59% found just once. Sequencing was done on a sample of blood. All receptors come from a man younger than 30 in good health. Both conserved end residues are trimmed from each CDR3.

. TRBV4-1 ASSPAGGGSYEQY
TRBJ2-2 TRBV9 ASSVGWSGELF
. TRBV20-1 SAASSGRGEQY
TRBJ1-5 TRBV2 ASRGDSPWPRH
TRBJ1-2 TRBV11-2 ASSLDGGAGYGYT
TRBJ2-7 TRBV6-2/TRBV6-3 ASRGQEVYEQY
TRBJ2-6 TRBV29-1 SAADDSFARTGANVLT
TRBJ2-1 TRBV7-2 ASSHFSSGGREEQF
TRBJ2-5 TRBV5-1 ASSLEGTSETQY
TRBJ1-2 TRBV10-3 AISDVRTVYGYT
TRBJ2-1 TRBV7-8 ASSSGTNVFDEQF
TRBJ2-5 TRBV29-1 SVDWCQETQY
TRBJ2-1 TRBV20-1 SARDRGIYNEQF
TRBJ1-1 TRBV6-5 ASTPDLNTEAF
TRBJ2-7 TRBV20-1 SASGYTYEQY
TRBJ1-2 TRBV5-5 ASSLAGTENGYT
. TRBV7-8 ASSFWPENNEQY
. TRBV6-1 ASTYQGNVNLPTEQY
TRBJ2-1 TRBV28 ASSTGVGTSGAYSYNEQF
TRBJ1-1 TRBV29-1 SVEYKGNTEAF
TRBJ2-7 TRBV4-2 ASSGTGTSSYEQY
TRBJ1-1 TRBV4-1 ASSLSGQGNAEAF
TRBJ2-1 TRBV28 ASRKRTGYNEQF
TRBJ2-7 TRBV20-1 SAALDEQY
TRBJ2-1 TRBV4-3 ASSQGSLEGTYNEQF
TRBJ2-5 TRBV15 ATSRVSFSFNEQY
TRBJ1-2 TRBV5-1 ASSADRPTWDGYT
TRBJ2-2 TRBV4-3 ASGGDYNTGELF
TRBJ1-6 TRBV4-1 ASSHQDGAGLSPLH
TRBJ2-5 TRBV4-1 ASSQGAIPRGNEQY
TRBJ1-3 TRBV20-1 SGHSGNTIY
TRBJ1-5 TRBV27 ASSYRFSNQPQH
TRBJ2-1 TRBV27 ASTNGWYSYNEQF
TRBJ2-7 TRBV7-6 ASSPGQGDLREQY
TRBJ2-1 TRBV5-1 ASSSALGRNERF
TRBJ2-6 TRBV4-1 ASSRAQGRLSGANVLT
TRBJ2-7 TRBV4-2 ASSQRTGGDASYEQY
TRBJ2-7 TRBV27 ASSLGRFSYEQY
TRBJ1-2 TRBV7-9 ASSLATGLTGYT
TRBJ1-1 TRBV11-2 ASSFPGKITEAF
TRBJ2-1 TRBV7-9 ASSLALAEGKWQF
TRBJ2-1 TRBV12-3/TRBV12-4 ASSLTSGSLGGTNEQF
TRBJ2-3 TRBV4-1 ASSRVLAFRGTQY
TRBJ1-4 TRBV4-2 ASSQLPGQGKSEKLF
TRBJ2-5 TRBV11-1 ASSDLLLAGRGNEQY
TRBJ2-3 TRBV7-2 ASSLGRGGVTDTQY
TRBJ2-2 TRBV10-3 AINPGTDGELF
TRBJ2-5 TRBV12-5 ASGKDGQETQY
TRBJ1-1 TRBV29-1 SAWDTTEAF
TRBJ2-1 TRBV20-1 SARDRLQQF
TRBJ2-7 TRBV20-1 SALTDSSSYEQY
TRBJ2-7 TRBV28 ASSPGLAGAGRY
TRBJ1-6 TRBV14 ASSPTLGTYNSPLH
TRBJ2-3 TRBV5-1 ASSVQGPTDTQY